The 22 T cell receptor beta chains in this list originate from one sample, sequenced in a study of STAT5B mutations in CD4+ large granular lymphocyte leukemia. Profiling relied on immunoSEQ multiplex PCR, and the TCRdb table lists in-frame clones only, not all of them. There are roughly 30,000 clones in the sample; less than 90% occur only once, and roughly 0.43% lies in the top ten. Sequenced material: CD4+ T cells from blood buffy coats. The receptors come from a human donor in good health.

The rearrangement uses TRBV14 and TRBJ1-6; D is ambiguous. Trimming took 4 bases from V and 0 from J, leaving 7 bases between them. The CDR3 is 15 amino acids. CDR1 is SGHDN, CDR2 FVKESK, per germline. The CDR3 DNA reads TGTGCCAGCAGCCTGAGGAGCTCCTATAATTCACCCCTCCACTTT. It specifies CASSLRSSYNSPLHF.

The chain couples TRBV29-1 to TRBJ2-7; D gene uncertain. Germline V CDR1 and CDR2: SQVTM, ANQGSEA. The CDR3 is 10 residues long. Trimming left V 5 bases short and J 5 bases short, with 7 bases between. The DNA of the CDR3 is TGCAGCGTTAAGAACAACGAGCAGTACTTC. It yields the protein CSVKNNEQYF.

The chain combines TRBV7-8 with TRBJ2-7; D perhaps matches TRBD1 (6 bases). Trimming left V 5 bases short and J 9 bases short, with 17 bases between. Germline CDR1 SGHVS, CDR2 FQNEAQ. The CDR3 spans 13 residues. The CDR3 bases are TGTGCCAGCAGCCCACGGACAGACGAGGGGCAGTACTTC. Translation: CASSPRTDEGQYF.

The chain couples TRBV10-3 to TRBJ2-3; 14 positions agree with TRBD2. From germline, CDR1 is ENHRY and CDR2 SYGVKD. V trimming: 4 bases; J trimming: 0 bases; junction bases outside the gene matches: 3. The CDR3 spans 17 residues. For the CDR3, the DNA is TGTGCCATCAGTGGGGGGACTAGCGGGAGTAGCACAGATACGCAGTATTTT. Its translation is CAISGGTSGSSTDTQYF.

This chain links TRBV2 with TRBJ2-1, with D perhaps TRBD2 (6 bases). CDR1 is SNHLY, CDR2 FYNNEI, per germline. This CDR3 spans 14 amino acids. Trimming shortened V by 8 bases and J by 1 base, and 12 bases separated the two germline ends. DNA of the CDR3: TGTGCCAGCCGGAGGGCGGGGTCCTACAATGAGCAGTTCTTC. Protein sequence: CASRRAGSYNEQFF.

The chain links TRBV21-1 to TRBJ2-4; TRBD1, the table's D call, was not compared with the DNA. TRBV21-1 is given as a pseudogene. The CDR3 has 16 residues. CDR3 in amino acids: CASSPRRQEAKNIQYF. DNA for the CDR3: TGTGCCAGCAGCCCCCGGCGACAGGAGGCCAAAAACATTCAGTACTTC.

V and J are TRBV28 and TRBJ1-1; D not certain. Germline values: CDR1 MDHEN, CDR2 SYDVKM. This CDR3 contains 13 residues. V was cut by 4 bases and J by 11 bases, with 17 bases left in between. The CDR3: CASSSPVVGWAFF. The CDR3 DNA follows: TGTGCCAGCAGTTCCCCAGTGGTGGGGTGGGCTTTCTTT.

Here the CDR3 DNA reads TGTGCCAGTATCGACACGGGGGACAACTATGGCTACACCTTC. Its translation: CASIDTGDNYGYTF. The genes are TRBV19 and TRBJ1-2, with D possibly being TRBD1 (5 bases). This CDR3 has 14 residues. From germline, CDR1 is LNHDA and CDR2 SQIVND (reference sequence). Trimming shortened V by 7 bases and J by 2 bases, and 14 bases separated the two germline ends.

The chain recombines TRBV29-1 with TRBJ2-3, with D unclear. Germline loops: CDR1 SQVTM, CDR2 ANQGSEA. V shed 0 bases and J shed 3 bases, with 7 bases lying between them. CDR3 length equals 13 residues. This chain's CDR3 is CSVEDYGTDTQYF. CDR3 DNA: TGCAGCGTTGAAGATTATGGGACAGATACGCAGTATTTT.

The V gene is TRBV2, the J gene TRBJ2-1; D is possibly TRBD1 (5 bases). Trimming took off 6 bases at V and 2 bases at J, with 14 bases between the two ends. Looked up from germline, CDR1 is SNHLY and CDR2 is FYNNEI. The CDR3 loop spans 15 amino acids. CDR3 amino acids: CASRPTESTYNEQFF. As DNA, the CDR3 is TGTGCCAGCAGACCGACAGAGTCCACCTACAATGAGCAGTTCTTC.

The V call is TRBV18, the J call TRBJ1-5; D is undetermined. The germline gives CDR1 KGHSH, CDR2 LQKENI. The CDR3 covers 13 residues. V dropped 5 bases and J dropped 0 bases, with 5 bases sitting between them. In nucleotides, the CDR3 is TGTGCCAGCTCAGGGGATAGCAATCAGCCCCAGCATTTT. It translates to CASSGDSNQPQHF.

The rearrangement uses TRBV19 and TRBJ2-7, with D unclear. Germline V gene sequence: CDR1 LNHDA, CDR2 SQIVND (reference sequence). V was pared by 6 bases and J by 3 bases, with 9 bases between. The CDR3 extends over 12 amino acids. CDR3 nucleotide sequence: TGTGCCAGTAGGGGTAGGGACTACGAGCAGTACTTC. This codes for CASRGRDYEQYF. Full variable domain (remainder filled in from reference TRBV19 and TRBJ2-7): DGGITQSPKYLFRKEGQNVTLSCEQNLNHDAMYWYRQDPGQGLRLIYYSQIVNDFQKGDIAEGYSVSREKKESFPLTVTSAQKNPTAFYLCASRGRDYEQYFGPGTRLTVT.

This clone was counted a single time. The chain has TRBV30 and TRBJ2-2; TRBD1 matches at 9 bases. The CDR3 contains 15 residues. Germline assignment: CDR1 GTSNPN and CDR2 SVGIG (reference sequence). With 3 bases clipped from V and 6 bases from J, the junction kept 8 bases outside the gene matches. CDR3 residues: CAWSPGQGRAGELFF. CDR3 bases: TGTGCCTGGAGCCCGGGACAGGGAAGGGCCGGGGAGCTGTTTTTT.

V is TRBV19 and J is TRBJ1-2, with TRBD1 matching 8 bases. The V and J ends lost 7 bases and 5 bases, in that order; junction bases with no gene match: 9. CDR1 LNHDA and CDR2 SQIVND come from the germline V gene (reference sequence). CDR3 length equals 14 residues. The CDR3 nucleotides are TGTGCCAGTACCTCCGGACAGGGAAGGTATGGCTACACCTTC. It specifies CASTSGQGRYGYTF.

The chain employs TRBV9 and TRBJ2-1, with D possibly TRBD1 on 6 matching bases. The V gene lost 0 bases and the J gene lost 6 bases, with 13 bases spanning the gap. This CDR3 spans 15 amino acids. The germline gives CDR1 SGDLS, CDR2 YYNGEE. CDR3 sequence (DNA): TGTGCCAGCAGCGTAGCGCCGGGACACCCCAATGAGCAGTTCTTC. Its protein product is CASSVAPGHPNEQFF.

V gene TRBV5-6 combines with J gene TRBJ1-6; 11 bases line up with TRBD1. Trimming cost V 4 bases and J 8 bases; bases outside gene matches: 8. CDR3 size: 16 residues. Germline V CDR1 and CDR2: SGHDT, YYEEEE. The CDR3: CASSKDRGRKDSPLHF. The CDR3 bases are TGTGCCAGCAGCAAGGACAGGGGGCGGAAGGATTCACCCCTCCACTTT.

CDR3 nucleotides: TGTGCCAGCAGTTTCGGGACTAGCGGATCCTACGAGCAGTACTTC. The encoded protein is CASSFGTSGSYEQYF. This chain joins TRBV28 and TRBJ2-7; 11 nucleotides line up with TRBD2. Germline assignment: CDR1 MDHEN and CDR2 SYDVKM. V trimming: 3 bases; J trimming: 1 base; junction bases outside the gene matches: 2. The CDR3 sequence is 15 residues long.

This rearrangement joins TRBV6-5 to TRBJ2-3, with 8 bases lining up with TRBD2. Germline V gives CDR1 MNHEY, CDR2 SVGAGI. V trimming: 4 bases; J trimming: 5 bases; junction bases outside the gene matches: 5. The CDR3 extends over 14 amino acids. The CDR3 region is CASSFGLAGDTQYF. The CDR3 DNA reads as TGTGCCAGCAGTTTTGGACTAGCAGGAGATACGCAGTATTTT.

The chain carries TRBV6-1 and TRBJ2-2; TRBD1 matches 7 bases. The CDR3 runs 14 residues. The germline gives CDR1 MNHNS, CDR2 SASEGT. J was trimmed by 0 bases and V by 7 bases; bases with no gene match: 2. Here the CDR3 DNA reads TGTGCCAGCATCCAGGGGGCGAACACCGGGGAGCTGTTTTTT. As protein: CASIQGANTGELFF.

The rearrangement uses TRBV5-1 and TRBJ2-7; TRBD2 aligns across 7 bases. V lost 3 bases to trimming and J lost 2 bases; unmatched junction nucleotides: 8. The germline gives CDR1 SGHRS, CDR2 YFSETQ. This CDR3 comprises 15 residues. The CDR3 sequence: CASSSTSEKTYEQYF. CDR3 coding DNA: TGCGCCAGCAGCTCCACTAGCGAGAAAACCTACGAGCAGTACTTC.

This clone has only one observation. CDR3 sequence: CASSLGGRQYF. CDR3 in DNA: TGTGCCAGCAGCCTTGGGGGTCGACAGTACTTC. The chain recombines TRBV11-2 with TRBJ2-7, with D perhaps matching TRBD1 or TRBD2 (5 bases each). Trimming took 5 bases from V and 10 from J, leaving 12 bases between them. This CDR3 is built from 11 residues. Germline V lookup: CDR1 SGHAT, CDR2 FQNNGV.

This clone was detected once. V and J are TRBV28 and TRBJ2-1, with TRBD2 identical over 14 bases. The CDR3 contains 14 residues. Germline V gene lookup returns CDR1 MDHEN and CDR2 SYDVKM. The V gene end was trimmed by 5 bases and the J gene end by 9 bases; junction bases not matched to a gene: 3. DNA for the CDR3: TGTGCCAGCAGTGTGACTAGCGGGAGGGTTGAGCAGTTCTTC. Translation gives CASSVTSGRVEQFF.